The rows below give T cell receptor beta chains drawn from one sample of a study of regulatory T cells in long-lasting Graves disease. In TCRdb, the multiplex PCR reads were re-called with MiXCR into one record per CDR3 protein. This sample has around 360,000 distinct CDR3 sequences, with around 15% found just once. These data also formed part of another study, on T cells in Graves' hyperthyroidism and ophthalmopathy.

The specimen comprised peripheral blood mononuclear cells (PBMCs), sampled at new diagnosis, from a patient treated with antithyroid drugs. These receptors originate from a woman aged 18-29 years with Graves disease. Each CDR3 is given with its conserved first and last residue.

v_gene: TRBV11-2; len: 13; CDR3aa: CASSLDRGTELFF
v_gene: TRBV28; len: 14; CDR3aa: CASSSNLVSYGYTF
v_gene: TRBV27; len: 15; CDR3aa: CASSLKQGGSYEQYF
v_gene: TRBV6-1; len: 11; CDR3aa: CASNRQGGYTF
v_gene: TRBV28; len: 12; CDR3aa: CASSLGRYEQHF
v_gene: TRBV14; len: 14; CDR3aa: CASSQDRSDYGYTF
v_gene: TRBV5-1; len: 15; CDR3aa: CASSLTSGEWDEQFF
v_gene: TRBV18; len: 15; CDR3aa: CAISPLPGPNTVAFF
v_gene: TRBV19; len: 15; CDR3aa: CASGSWQKHTGELFF
v_gene: TRBV20-1; len: 15; CDR3aa: CSARRGSLAQETQYF
v_gene: TRBV11-2; len: 15; CDR3aa: CASSLRGGLTDTQYF
v_gene: TRBV10-3; len: 13; CDR3aa: CAISDLGNYGYTF
v_gene: TRBV18; len: 16; CDR3aa: CASSPGLAGVYNEQFF
v_gene: TRBV29-1; len: 11; CDR3aa: CSVGGGGEAFF
v_gene: TRBV12-3/TRBV12-4; len: 12; CDR3aa: CASTPEGDTQYF
v_gene: TRBV2; len: 16; CDR3aa: CASSLSGTSVSYEQYF